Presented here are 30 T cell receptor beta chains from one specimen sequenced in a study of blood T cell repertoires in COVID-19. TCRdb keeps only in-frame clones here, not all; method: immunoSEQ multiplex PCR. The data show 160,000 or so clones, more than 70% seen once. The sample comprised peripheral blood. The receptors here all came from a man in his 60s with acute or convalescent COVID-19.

This CDR3 is CASSPWTGEGNTIYF. In nucleotides, the CDR3 is TGTGCCAGCAGCCCATGGACAGGGGAAGGAAACACCATATATTTT. The chain is built from TRBV11-2 and TRBJ1-3, with TRBD1 matching over 9 bases. This CDR3 comprises 15 residues. The trim removed 5 bases at V and 4 bases at J, leaving 6 bases unmatched. Germline CDR1 is SGHAT and CDR2 is FQNNGV.

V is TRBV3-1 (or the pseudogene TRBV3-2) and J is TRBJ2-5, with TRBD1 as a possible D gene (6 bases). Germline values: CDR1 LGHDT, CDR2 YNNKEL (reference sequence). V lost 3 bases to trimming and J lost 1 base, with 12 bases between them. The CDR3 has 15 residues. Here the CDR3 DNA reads TGTGCCAGCAGCCAGGTAGGGGGAACCCAAGAGACCCAGTACTTC. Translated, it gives CASSQVGGTQETQYF.

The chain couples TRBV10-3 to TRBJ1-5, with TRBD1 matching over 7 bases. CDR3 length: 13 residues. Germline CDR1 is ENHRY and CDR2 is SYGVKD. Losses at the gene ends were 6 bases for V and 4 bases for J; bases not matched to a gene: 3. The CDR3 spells CAIRDRSNQPQHF. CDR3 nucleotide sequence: TGTGCCATCAGGGACAGGAGTAATCAGCCCCAGCATTTT.

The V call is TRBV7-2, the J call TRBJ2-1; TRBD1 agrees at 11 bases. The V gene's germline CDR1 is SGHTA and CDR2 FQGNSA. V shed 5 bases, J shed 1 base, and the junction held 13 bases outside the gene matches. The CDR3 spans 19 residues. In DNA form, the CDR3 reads TGTGCCAGCAGCGTGACCGGACAGGGGGCAATTGGTTCCTACAATGAGCAGTTCTTC. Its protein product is CASSVTGQGAIGSYNEQFF.

CDR3 region: CASSLFAGTDTQYF. As DNA, the CDR3 is TGTGCCAGCAGTTTATTTGCGGGCACAGATACGCAGTATTTT. The rearrangement joins TRBV28 to TRBJ2-3; no firm D call. The CDR3 is 14 amino acids. Trimming took 1 base from V and 1 from J, leaving 6 bases between them. The germline V gene encodes CDR1 MDHEN and CDR2 SYDVKM.

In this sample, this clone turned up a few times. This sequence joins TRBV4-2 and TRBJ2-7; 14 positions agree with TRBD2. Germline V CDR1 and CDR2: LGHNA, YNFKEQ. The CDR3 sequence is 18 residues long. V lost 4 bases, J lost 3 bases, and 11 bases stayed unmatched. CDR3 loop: CASSLQTGLAGGNYEQYF. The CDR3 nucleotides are TGTGCCAGCAGCCTTCAGACAGGACTAGCGGGGGGCAACTACGAGCAGTACTTC.

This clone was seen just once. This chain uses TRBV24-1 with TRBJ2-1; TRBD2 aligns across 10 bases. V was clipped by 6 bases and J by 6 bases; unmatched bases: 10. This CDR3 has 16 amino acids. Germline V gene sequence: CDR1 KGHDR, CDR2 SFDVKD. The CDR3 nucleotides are TGTGCCACCAGTCTCAGCGGGGGGGCAGTACCCAATGAGCAGTTCTTC. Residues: CATSLSGGAVPNEQFF.

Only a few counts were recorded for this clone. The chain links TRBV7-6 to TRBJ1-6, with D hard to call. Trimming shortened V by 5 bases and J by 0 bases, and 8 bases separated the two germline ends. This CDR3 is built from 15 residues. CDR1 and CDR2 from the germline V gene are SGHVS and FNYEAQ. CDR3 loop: CASSKTSSYNSPLHF. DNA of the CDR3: TGTGCCAGCAGCAAAACTAGCTCCTATAATTCACCCCTCCACTTT.

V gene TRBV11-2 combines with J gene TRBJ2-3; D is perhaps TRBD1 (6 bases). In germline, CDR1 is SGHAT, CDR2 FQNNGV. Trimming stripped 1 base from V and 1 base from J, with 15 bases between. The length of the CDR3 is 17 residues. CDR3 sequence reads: CASSLAVGAMGTDTQYF. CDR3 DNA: TGTGCCAGCAGCTTAGCGGTGGGGGCGATGGGCACAGATACGCAGTATTTT.

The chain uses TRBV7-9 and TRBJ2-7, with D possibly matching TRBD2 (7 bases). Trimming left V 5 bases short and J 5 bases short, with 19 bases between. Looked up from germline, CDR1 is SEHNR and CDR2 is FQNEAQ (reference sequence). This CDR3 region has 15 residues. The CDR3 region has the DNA TGTGCCAGCAGCCTCACTGGGGGGGCAGGGAACGAGCAGTACTTC. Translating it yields CASSLTGGAGNEQYF.

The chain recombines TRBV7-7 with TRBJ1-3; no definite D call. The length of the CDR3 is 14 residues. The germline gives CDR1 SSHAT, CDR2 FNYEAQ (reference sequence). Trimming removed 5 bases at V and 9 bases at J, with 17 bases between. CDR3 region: CASSPTYTSSTIYF. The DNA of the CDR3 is TGTGCCAGCAGCCCTACCTACACTAGTTCCACCATATATTTT.

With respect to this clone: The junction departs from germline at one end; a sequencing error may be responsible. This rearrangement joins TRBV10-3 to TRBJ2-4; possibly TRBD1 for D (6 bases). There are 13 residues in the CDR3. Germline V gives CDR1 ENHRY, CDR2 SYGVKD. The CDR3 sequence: CAIRELGGNIQYF. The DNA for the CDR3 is TGTGCCATCAGGGAGTTAGGGGGAAACATTCAGTACTTC.

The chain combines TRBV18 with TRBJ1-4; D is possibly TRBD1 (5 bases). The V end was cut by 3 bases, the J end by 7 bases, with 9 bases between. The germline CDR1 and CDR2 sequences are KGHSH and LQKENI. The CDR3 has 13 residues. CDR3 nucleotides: TGTGCCAGCTCACCCGCGGGGGGTGAAAAACTGTTTTTT. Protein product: CASSPAGGEKLFF.

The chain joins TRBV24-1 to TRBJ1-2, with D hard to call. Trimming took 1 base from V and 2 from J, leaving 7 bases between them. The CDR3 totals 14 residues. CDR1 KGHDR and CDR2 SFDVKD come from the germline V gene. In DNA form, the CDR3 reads TGTGCCACCAGTGATTTATCGGGGAACTATGGCTACACCTTC. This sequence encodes CATSDLSGNYGYTF.

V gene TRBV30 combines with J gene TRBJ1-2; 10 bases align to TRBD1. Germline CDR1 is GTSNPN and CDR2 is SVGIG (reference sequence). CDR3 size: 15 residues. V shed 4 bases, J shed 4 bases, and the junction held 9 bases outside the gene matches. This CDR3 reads CAWTTPGQGTYGYTF. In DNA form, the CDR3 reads TGTGCCTGGACTACACCGGGACAGGGGACCTATGGCTACACCTTC.

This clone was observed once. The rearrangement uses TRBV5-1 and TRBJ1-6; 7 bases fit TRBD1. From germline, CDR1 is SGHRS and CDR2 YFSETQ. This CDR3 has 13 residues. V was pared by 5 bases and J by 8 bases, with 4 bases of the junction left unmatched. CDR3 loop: CASRPTGDSPLHF. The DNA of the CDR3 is TGCGCCAGCAGGCCAACAGGGGATTCACCCCTCCACTTT.

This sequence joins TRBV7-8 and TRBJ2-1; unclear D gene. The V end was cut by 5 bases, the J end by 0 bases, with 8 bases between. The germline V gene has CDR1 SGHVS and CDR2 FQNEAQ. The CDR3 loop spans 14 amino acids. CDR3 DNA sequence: TGTGCCAGCAGCCCCGACATCTCCTACAATGAGCAGTTCTTC. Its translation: CASSPDISYNEQFF.

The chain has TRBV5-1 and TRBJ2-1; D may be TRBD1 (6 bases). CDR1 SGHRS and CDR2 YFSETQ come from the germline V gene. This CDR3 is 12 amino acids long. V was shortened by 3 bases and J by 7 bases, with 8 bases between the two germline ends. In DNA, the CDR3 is TGCGCCAGCAGCTACGACAGGAATGAGCAGTTCTTC. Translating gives CASSYDRNEQFF.

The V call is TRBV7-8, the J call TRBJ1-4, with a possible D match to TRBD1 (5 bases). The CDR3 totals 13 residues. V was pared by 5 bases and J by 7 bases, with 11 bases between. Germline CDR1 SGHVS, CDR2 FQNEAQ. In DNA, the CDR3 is TGTGCCAGCAGCCCCCCGACAGCTGAAAAACTGTTTTTT. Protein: CASSPPTAEKLFF.

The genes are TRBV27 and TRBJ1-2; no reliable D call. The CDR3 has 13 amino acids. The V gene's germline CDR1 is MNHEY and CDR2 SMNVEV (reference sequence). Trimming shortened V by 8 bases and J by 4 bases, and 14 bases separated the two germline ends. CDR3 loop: CASGLMRGYGYTF. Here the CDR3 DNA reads TGTGCCAGCGGACTGATGCGGGGCTATGGCTACACCTTC.

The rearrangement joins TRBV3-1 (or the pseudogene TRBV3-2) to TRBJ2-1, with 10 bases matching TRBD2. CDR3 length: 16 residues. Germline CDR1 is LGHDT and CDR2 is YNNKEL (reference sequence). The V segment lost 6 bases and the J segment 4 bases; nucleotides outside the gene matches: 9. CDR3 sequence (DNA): TGTGCCAGCAGTCGCATAGCGGGGGGCCAGTACAATGAGCAGTTCTTC. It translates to CASSRIAGGQYNEQFF.

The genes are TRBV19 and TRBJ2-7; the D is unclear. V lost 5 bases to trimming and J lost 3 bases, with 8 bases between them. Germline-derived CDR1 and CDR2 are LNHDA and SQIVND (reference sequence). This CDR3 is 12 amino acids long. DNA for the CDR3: TGTGCCAGTAGTTCTGAGGTCTACGAGCAGTACTTC. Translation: CASSSEVYEQYF.

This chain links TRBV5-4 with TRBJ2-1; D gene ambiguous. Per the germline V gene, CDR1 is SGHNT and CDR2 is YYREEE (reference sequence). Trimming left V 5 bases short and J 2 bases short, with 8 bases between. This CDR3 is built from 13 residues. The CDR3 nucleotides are TGTGCCAGCAGTTTAGATACCTACAATGAGCAGTTCTTC. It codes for CASSLDTYNEQFF.

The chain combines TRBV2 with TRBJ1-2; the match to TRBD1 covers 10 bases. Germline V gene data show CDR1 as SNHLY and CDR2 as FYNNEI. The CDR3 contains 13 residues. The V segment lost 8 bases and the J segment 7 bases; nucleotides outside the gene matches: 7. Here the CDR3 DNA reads TGTGCCAGCGAAGGACAGGGGGTTTCTGGCTACACCTTC. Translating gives CASEGQGVSGYTF.

The CDR3: CASSPDRDTGELFF. In DNA, the CDR3 is TGTGCCAGCAGCCCAGACAGGGACACCGGGGAGCTGTTTTTT. The chain employs TRBV11-1 and TRBJ2-2, with 7 bases matching TRBD1. After removal of 5 bases from V and 3 bases from J, the junction contained 3 bases not matched to a gene. Germline V lookup: CDR1 SGHAT, CDR2 FQDESV (reference sequence). The CDR3 contains 14 residues.

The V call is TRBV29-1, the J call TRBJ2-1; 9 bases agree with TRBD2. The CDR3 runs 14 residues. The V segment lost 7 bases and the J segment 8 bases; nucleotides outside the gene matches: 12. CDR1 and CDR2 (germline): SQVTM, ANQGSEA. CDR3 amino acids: CSGGGTSLRDEQFF. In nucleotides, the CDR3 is TGCAGCGGGGGAGGGACTAGCCTTAGGGATGAGCAGTTCTTC.

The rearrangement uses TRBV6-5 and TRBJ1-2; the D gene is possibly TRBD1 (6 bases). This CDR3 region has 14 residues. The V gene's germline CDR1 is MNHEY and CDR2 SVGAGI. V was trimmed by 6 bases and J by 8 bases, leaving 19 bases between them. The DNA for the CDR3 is TGTGCCAGCAGCTTGGACAGTGTTAGAGGGGGCTACACCTTC. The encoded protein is CASSLDSVRGGYTF.

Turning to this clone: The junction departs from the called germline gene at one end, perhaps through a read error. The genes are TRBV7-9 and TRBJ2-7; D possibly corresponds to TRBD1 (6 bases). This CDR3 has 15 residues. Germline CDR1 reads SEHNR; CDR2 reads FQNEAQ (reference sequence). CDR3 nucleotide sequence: TGTGCCAGCAGCATAGAAACCAGGGGCATCGGAGATACCCCCTTC. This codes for CASSIETRGIGDTPF.

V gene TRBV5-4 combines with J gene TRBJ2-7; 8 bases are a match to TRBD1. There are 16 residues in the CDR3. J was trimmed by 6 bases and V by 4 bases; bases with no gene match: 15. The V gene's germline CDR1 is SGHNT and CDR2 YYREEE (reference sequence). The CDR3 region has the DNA TGTGCCAGCAGCCCGACAGGGGAACCCCCAGCAGGCGAGCAGTACTTC. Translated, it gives CASSPTGEPPAGEQYF.

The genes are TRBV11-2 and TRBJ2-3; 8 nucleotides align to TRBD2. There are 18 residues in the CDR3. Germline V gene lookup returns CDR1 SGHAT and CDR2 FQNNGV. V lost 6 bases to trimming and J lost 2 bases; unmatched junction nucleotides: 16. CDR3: CASSSHLGGGGTTDTQYF. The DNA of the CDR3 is TGTGCCAGCAGTTCCCACCTCGGGGGCGGGGGGACCACAGATACGCAGTATTTT.